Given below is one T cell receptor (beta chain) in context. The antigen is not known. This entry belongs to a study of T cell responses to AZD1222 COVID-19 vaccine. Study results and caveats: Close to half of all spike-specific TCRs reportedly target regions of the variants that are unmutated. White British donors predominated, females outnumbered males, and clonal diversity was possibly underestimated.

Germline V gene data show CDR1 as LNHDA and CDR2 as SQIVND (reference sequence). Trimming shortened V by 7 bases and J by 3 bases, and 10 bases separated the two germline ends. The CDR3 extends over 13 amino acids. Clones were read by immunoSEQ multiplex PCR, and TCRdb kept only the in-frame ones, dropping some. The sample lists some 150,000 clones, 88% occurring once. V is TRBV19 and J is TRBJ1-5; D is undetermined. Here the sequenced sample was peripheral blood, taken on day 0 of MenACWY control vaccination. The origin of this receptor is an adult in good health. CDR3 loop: CASTASYNQPQHF. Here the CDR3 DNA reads TGTGCCAGTACTGCAAGCTACAATCAGCCCCAGCATTTT.